Each of the 7 T cell receptor beta chains below was sequenced from the same sample in a study of cytomegalovirus exposure and HLA in healthy donors. Sequencing used immunoSEQ multiplex PCR; TCRdb keeps in-frame clones, though not all of them. The sample shows around 150,000 clones, roughly nine tenths of them seen only once. The sequenced sample consisted of PBMCs. The receptor source for this set is a man aged 18 to 30 in good health and CMV-seropositive.

The chain joins TRBV30 to TRBJ2-3; 10 bases agree with TRBD2. Trimming at V came to 0 bases and at J to 0 bases, leaving 0 bases not matched to a gene. CDR3 length: 15 amino acids. Germline V gene lookup returns CDR1 GTSNPN and CDR2 SVGIG (reference sequence). Written as DNA, the CDR3 is TGTGCCTGGAGTGTTAGCGGGGGGAGCACAGATACGCAGTATTTT. It codes for CAWSVSGGSTDTQYF.

J is TRBJ2-3 and V is TRBV7-9; the match to TRBD2 covers 16 bases. The CDR3 has 17 amino acids. J gave up 11 bases and V 3 bases, and 11 bases lay outside the gene matches. Germline CDR1 is SEHNR and CDR2 is FQNEAQ (reference sequence). The CDR3 protein is CASSFLGLAGGALEQYF. The CDR3 nucleotides read TGTGCCAGCAGCTTCTTGGGACTAGCGGGAGGGGCCTTGGAGCAGTATTTT.

Sample share makes this clone hyperexpanded. The chain couples TRBV6-6 to TRBJ2-3; a possible D gene is TRBD1 (5 bases). There are 15 residues in the CDR3. V was shortened by 4 bases and J by 0 bases, with 11 bases between the two germline ends. CDR1 and CDR2 (germline): MNHNY, SVGAGI (reference sequence). CDR3 protein: CASSSPTESTDTQYF. The CDR3 bases are TGTGCCAGCAGTTCCCCGACAGAGAGCACAGATACGCAGTATTTT.

V gene TRBV7-9 combines with J gene TRBJ2-7; 8 nucleotides align to TRBD2. Germline CDR1 and CDR2: SEHNR and FQNEAQ (reference sequence). Trimming removed 5 bases from V and 0 bases from J; junction bases left unmatched: 6. The CDR3 spans 15 residues. CDR3 protein: CASSPSGGDSYEQYF. DNA for the CDR3: TGTGCCAGCAGCCCATCGGGGGGGGACTCCTACGAGCAGTACTTC.

The chain carries TRBV11-2 and TRBJ2-1; possible D gene TRBD2, 6 bases. Germline CDR1 SGHAT, CDR2 FQNNGV. Trimming removed 6 bases at V and 8 bases at J, with 11 bases between. CDR3 length equals 12 residues. The CDR3 sequence: CASRIRRDEQFF. DNA of the CDR3: TGTGCCAGCAGGATAAGGAGGGATGAGCAGTTCTTC.

This clone was counted a single time. V gene TRBV5-1 combines with J gene TRBJ1-5; D ambiguous. Germline-derived CDR1 and CDR2 are SGHRS and YFSETQ. This CDR3 has 15 amino acids. V shed 0 bases and J shed 3 bases, with 10 bases lying between them. In DNA form, the CDR3 reads TGCGCCAGCAGCTTGGACGGGGATCCCAATCAGCCCCAGCATTTT. This codes for CASSLDGDPNQPQHF.

The chain uses TRBV6-1 and TRBJ2-5; no reliable D call. The CDR3 spans 15 residues. Germline V gives CDR1 MNHNS, CDR2 SASEGT. Trimming shortened V by 2 bases and J by 2 bases, and 12 bases separated the two germline ends. The CDR3 spells CASSEPTAWQETQYF. The CDR3 DNA is TGTGCCAGCAGTGAACCGACTGCGTGGCAAGAGACCCAGTACTTC.